The T cell receptor (beta chain) described here comes from a study of metastatic and nonmetastatic thyroid tumors. About the study: For malignant and benign thyroid patients, tumor or nodule tissue and blood were the sources whose repertoires were compared.

Authors' methods: A distant-metastasis classifier for papillary thyroid cancer was built using CDR3 differences across clinicopathological groups. TCRdb ran MiXCR on the PCR reads. Here the V and J calls rest on TCRdb's processing, not on the authors' analysis. The table lists approximately 19,000 clones, roughly 16% of them singletons, with about 38% in the top ten. Looked up from germline, CDR1 is SGHTA and CDR2 is FQGNSA. Trimming took 5 bases from V and 7 from J; bases not matched to a gene: 8. CDR3 length equals 15 residues. No treatment of any kind had been given to any patient before thyroid surgery. The sample holds many counts of this clone.

The clonotype was recovered from a female donor with papillary thyroid cancer or a benign thyroid nodule (not recorded which). Some clones in this sample may be carry-over from other donors' samples. Specimen: blood. The rearrangement joins TRBV7-2 to TRBJ1-4; 9 positions match TRBD1. The CDR3 here is CASSGQGRASEKLFF. The DNA of the CDR3 is TGTGCCAGCAGCGGACAGGGGAGGGCTAGTGAAAAACTGTTTTTT.